Listed below are T cell receptor beta chains from one sample, sequenced in a study of blood T cell repertoires in COVID-19. Repertoires were generated with immunoSEQ multiplex PCR, while TCRdb's copy carries only in-frame clones and drops some. Of about 170,000 clones listed, 89% were seen once; the top ten hold roughly 0.77%. The sequencing sample was made of PBMCs or T cells enriched from blood (not recorded which). The receptors stem from a woman younger than 35 who had recovered from COVID-19. The CDR3 runs from the conserved cysteine through the conserved F or W. The D gene is left open where the match is weak. Clone sizes are given selectively: once, few, many, or a class where the clone is expanded.

d_call: .; clone_size: .; v_call: TRBV30; j_call: TRBJ1-3; cdr3_aa: CAWSPGGNTIYF; cdr3_nt: TGTGCCTGGAGCCCCGGGGGAAACACCATATATTTT
d_call: TRBD2; clone_size: once; v_call: TRBV5-6; j_call: TRBJ2-1; cdr3_aa: CASSPDLAGGGEQFF; cdr3_nt: TGTGCCAGCAGCCCGGATCTAGCGGGAGGTGGTGAGCAGTTCTTC
d_call: TRBD1; clone_size: .; v_call: TRBV9; j_call: TRBJ2-3; cdr3_aa: CASSAVGDRVGDTQYF; cdr3_nt: TGTGCCAGCAGCGCCGTCGGGGACAGGGTTGGAGATACGCAGTATTTT
d_call: .; clone_size: .; v_call: TRBV5-4; j_call: TRBJ2-1; cdr3_aa: CASSLPQQRTYNEQFF; cdr3_nt: TGTGCCAGCAGCCTACCTCAGCAGAGGACCTACAATGAGCAGTTCTTC
d_call: TRBD1; clone_size: .; v_call: TRBV28; j_call: TRBJ2-3; cdr3_aa: CASRRTGGTDTQYF; cdr3_nt: TGTGCCAGCAGAAGAACAGGGGGCACAGATACGCAGTATTTT
d_call: TRBD2; clone_size: once; v_call: TRBV6-5; j_call: TRBJ2-7; cdr3_aa: CASRGRLAGVYEQYF; cdr3_nt: TGTGCCAGCAGAGGTCGCCTAGCGGGAGTCTACGAGCAGTACTTC
d_call: .; clone_size: .; v_call: TRBV19; j_call: TRBJ1-2; cdr3_aa: CASSIKGYGYGYTF; cdr3_nt: TGTGCCAGTAGTATCAAGGGGTACGGCTATGGCTACACCTTC
d_call: .; clone_size: .; v_call: TRBV27; j_call: TRBJ2-3; cdr3_aa: CASSWWESDTQYF; cdr3_nt: TGTGCCAGCAGTTGGTGGGAGTCGGATACGCAGTATTTT
d_call: .; clone_size: .; v_call: TRBV27; j_call: TRBJ1-2; cdr3_aa: CASSFRGFYGYTF; cdr3_nt: TGTGCCAGCAGTTTCCGGGGTTTCTATGGCTACACCTTC
d_call: TRBD2; clone_size: .; v_call: TRBV5-6; j_call: TRBJ2-1; cdr3_aa: CASSPRRSGRDHEQFF; cdr3_nt: TGTGCCAGCAGCCCACGCCGTAGCGGGAGGGACCATGAGCAGTTCTTC
d_call: TRBD1; clone_size: .; v_call: TRBV4-1; j_call: TRBJ1-1; cdr3_aa: CASSQGQGVYITEAFF; cdr3_nt: TGCGCCAGCAGCCAAGGACAGGGCGTTTATATCACTGAAGCTTTCTTT
d_call: TRBD2; clone_size: .; v_call: TRBV7-2; j_call: TRBJ2-3; cdr3_aa: CASRSGTSGSTDTQYF; cdr3_nt: TGTGCCAGCAGATCAGGGACTAGCGGGAGCACAGATACGCAGTATTTT
d_call: TRBD1; clone_size: .; v_call: TRBV28; j_call: TRBJ1-2; cdr3_aa: CASSSEFTGVPGYTF; cdr3_nt: TGTGCCAGCAGTTCAGAATTTACAGGGGTCCCTGGCTACACCTTC
d_call: TRBD1; clone_size: .; v_call: TRBV12-3/TRBV12-4; j_call: TRBJ2-1; cdr3_aa: CASRGQYNEQFF; cdr3_nt: TGTGCCAGCAGGGGACAGTACAATGAGCAGTTCTTC
d_call: .; clone_size: few; v_call: TRBV3-1/TRBV3-2; j_call: TRBJ1-3; cdr3_aa: CASSPIYPGEGNTIYF; cdr3_nt: TGTGCCAGCAGCCCAATTTACCCAGGGGAAGGAAACACCATATATTTT
d_call: .; clone_size: .; v_call: TRBV28; j_call: TRBJ1-2; cdr3_aa: CASSAPGVPFNYGYTF; cdr3_nt: TGTGCCAGCAGCGCACCAGGGGTCCCATTCAACTATGGCTACACCTTC
d_call: TRBD2; clone_size: .; v_call: TRBV15; j_call: TRBJ2-3; cdr3_aa: CATSREGSGSADTQYF; cdr3_nt: TGTGCCACCAGCAGAGAGGGTAGCGGGAGTGCAGATACGCAGTATTTT
d_call: .; clone_size: .; v_call: TRBV10-1; j_call: TRBJ2-1; cdr3_aa: CASSEGGYNEQFF; cdr3_nt: TGCGCCAGCAGTGAAGGGGGCTACAATGAGCAGTTCTTC
d_call: TRBD2; clone_size: .; v_call: TRBV18; j_call: TRBJ2-3; cdr3_aa: CASSLGAGDPTDTQYF; cdr3_nt: TGTGCCAGCTCACTGGGAGCGGGAGACCCCACAGATACGCAGTATTTT
d_call: TRBD1; clone_size: .; v_call: TRBV9; j_call: TRBJ2-5; cdr3_aa: CASSGDRVGETQYF; cdr3_nt: TGTGCCAGCAGCGGGGACAGGGTGGGGGAGACCCAGTACTTC
d_call: .; clone_size: once; v_call: TRBV7-9; j_call: TRBJ2-5; cdr3_aa: CASREAPGGKETQYF; cdr3_nt: TGTGCCAGCAGGGAGGCCCCAGGGGGGAAAGAGACCCAGTACTTC
d_call: TRBD2; clone_size: .; v_call: TRBV5-1; j_call: TRBJ2-7; cdr3_aa: CASSTTSGSSYEQYF; cdr3_nt: TGCGCCAGCAGCACGACTAGCGGGAGTAGCTACGAGCAGTACTTC
d_call: TRBD1; clone_size: .; v_call: TRBV27; j_call: TRBJ2-7; cdr3_aa: CASGPGQFDQYF; cdr3_nt: TGTGCCAGCGGGCCGGGACAGTTTGACCAGTACTTC
d_call: TRBD2; clone_size: .; v_call: TRBV7-9; j_call: TRBJ2-5; cdr3_aa: CASSPQSGEEVETQYF; cdr3_nt: TGTGCCAGCAGCCCCCAAAGCGGGGAGGAGGTCGAGACCCAGTACTTC
d_call: .; clone_size: .; v_call: TRBV5-1; j_call: TRBJ2-7; cdr3_aa: CASSSPSSRASFSTEQYF; cdr3_nt: TGCGCCAGCAGCAGCCCATCATCCCGGGCTAGCTTCTCGACCGAGCAGTACTTC
d_call: .; clone_size: .; v_call: TRBV15; j_call: TRBJ2-1; cdr3_aa: CATSGGTNEQFF; cdr3_nt: TGTGCCACCAGCGGGGGGACGAATGAGCAGTTCTTC